Below, 18 T cell receptor beta chains from the same sample are listed, as sequenced in a study of control samples from healthy donors and cancer patients. Assay: immunoSEQ multiplex PCR; the TCRdb copy retains only in-frame clones and omits some. The sample has about 110,000 clones; around 88% are singletons. Sequencing was carried out using blood. These receptors were collected from a woman in her 50s in good health.

The chain employs TRBV19 and TRBJ2-5; 7 nucleotides match TRBD2. From germline, CDR1 is LNHDA and CDR2 SQIVND (reference sequence). The CDR3 runs to 16 residues. V shed 4 bases, J shed 5 bases, and the junction held 13 bases outside the gene matches. DNA of the CDR3: TGTGCCAGTAGTAGATATCAGGGAGGGGCAGGGGAGACCCAGTACTTC. Its translation: CASSRYQGGAGETQYF. The full variable domain, in which reference TRBV19 and TRBJ2-5 provide the parts outside the CDR3, is DGGITQSPKYLFRKEGQNVTLSCEQNLNHDAMYWYRQDPGQGLRLIYYSQIVNDFQKGDIAEGYSVSREKKESFPLTVTSAQKNPTAFYLCASSRYQGGAGETQYFGPGTRLLVL.

CDR3 in DNA: TGTGCCACCGCCGGGACAGACAACACTGAAGCTTTCTTT. Translation: CATAGTDNTEAFF. This rearrangement joins TRBV24-1 to TRBJ1-1, with 7 bases aligning to TRBD1. J gave up 2 bases and V 9 bases, and 5 bases lay outside the gene matches. Per the germline V gene, CDR1 is KGHDR and CDR2 is SFDVKD. This CDR3 has 13 amino acids.

The chain uses TRBV6-5 and TRBJ1-6; D ambiguous. The CDR3 is 14 amino acids. Germline values: CDR1 MNHEY, CDR2 SVGAGI. V dropped 10 bases and J dropped 0 bases, with 10 bases sitting between them. The CDR3 loop is CATYSSSYNSPLHF. In DNA form, the CDR3 reads TGTGCCACCTACTCGAGCTCCTATAATTCACCCCTCCACTTT.

The chain uses TRBV12-3 or TRBV12-4 and TRBJ1-1, with D possibly matching TRBD1 (5 bases). With 6 bases removed from V and 12 bases from J, the gap between germline ends came to 20 bases. There are 13 residues in the CDR3. CDR3 in DNA: TGTGCCAGCAGGGCATTAGACAGTTCGGCGTCTTTCTTT. Protein: CASRALDSSASFF.

This chain uses TRBV19 with TRBJ1-2; D gene ambiguous. Germline values: CDR1 LNHDA, CDR2 SQIVND (reference sequence). Between the trimmed V and J ends, which lost 8 bases and 4 bases, there was a span of 14 bases. The CDR3 runs to 13 residues. The CDR3 coding sequence is TGTGCCAGTGGGTTATCGCTTTCCTATGGCTACACCTTC. This gives the protein CASGLSLSYGYTF.

This chain connects TRBV18 to TRBJ1-6; TRBD1 aligns across 7 bases. Germline V lookup: CDR1 KGHSH, CDR2 LQKENI. This CDR3 region has 13 residues. V trimming: 9 bases; J trimming: 7 bases; junction bases outside the gene matches: 6. DNA of the CDR3: TGTGCCAGTACAGGACAGGCCAATTCACCCCTCCACTTT. Amino acid sequence: CASTGQANSPLHF.

The rearrangement joins TRBV5-6 to TRBJ1-2; possibly TRBD1 for D (5 bases). CDR3 length: 14 residues. From germline, CDR1 is SGHDT and CDR2 YYEEEE. V was trimmed by 5 bases and J by 5 bases, leaving 16 bases between them. CDR3 in amino acids: CASSSGTSSYGYTF. For the CDR3, the DNA is TGTGCCAGCAGTTCCGGGACTTCCTCTTATGGCTACACCTTC.

In its sample, this clone was seen once. The chain couples TRBV7-9 to TRBJ1-4, with a possible D match to TRBD1 (5 bases). The CDR3 has 15 residues. CDR1 SEHNR and CDR2 FQNEAQ come from the germline V gene (reference sequence). The germline V and J ends were trimmed by 4 bases and 5 bases, with 14 bases remaining between them. The CDR3 sequence: CASSSGQGANEKLFF. In nucleotides, the CDR3 is TGTGCCAGCAGCTCAGGGCAGGGCGCGAATGAAAAACTGTTTTTT.

This clone was counted a single time. The CDR3 DNA is TGTGCCACCAGCGGCCCATCCGGGCGGGTGGGGGGGGCCTACGAGCAGTACTTC. It translates to CATSGPSGRVGGAYEQYF. The chain is built from TRBV15 and TRBJ2-7, with 7 bases matching TRBD2. The CDR3 is made up of 18 amino acids. Trimming removed 5 bases from V and 2 bases from J; junction bases left unmatched: 18. CDR1 and CDR2 from the germline V gene are LNHNV and YYDKDF (reference sequence).

This chain links TRBV4-1 with TRBJ1-2; 11 nucleotides line up with TRBD1. The germline CDR1 and CDR2 sequences are MGHRA and YSYEKL. This CDR3 comprises 16 residues. The V segment lost 4 bases and the J segment 0 bases; nucleotides outside the gene matches: 4. The CDR3 DNA follows: TGCGCCAGCAGCCGAGGACAGGGGGCGTCTAACTATGGCTACACCTTC. The encoded protein is CASSRGQGASNYGYTF.

V and J are TRBV6-1 and TRBJ1-1; D remains ambiguous. Trimming removed 3 bases at V and 1 base at J, with 6 bases between. The CDR3 consists of 13 residues. Germline values: CDR1 MNHNS, CDR2 SASEGT. The CDR3 region is CASSDGENTEAFF. The CDR3 coding sequence is TGTGCCAGCAGTGACGGGGAGAACACTGAAGCTTTCTTT.

The CDR3 loop is CASSFGGYRQPQHF. CDR3 DNA sequence: TGTGCCAGCAGTTTTGGGGGCTACCGTCAGCCCCAGCATTTT. This chain connects TRBV27 to TRBJ1-5; a weak D match, TRBD1 (6 bases). The V gene lost 3 bases and the J gene lost 6 bases, with 12 bases spanning the gap. The germline CDR1 and CDR2 sequences are MNHEY and SMNVEV (reference sequence). CDR3 length: 14 amino acids.

The rearrangement uses TRBV7-6 and TRBJ1-3; D remains ambiguous. There are 17 residues in the CDR3. The V end was cut by 3 bases, the J end by 1 base, with 16 bases between. The V gene's germline CDR1 is SGHVS and CDR2 FNYEAQ. In nucleotides, the CDR3 is TGTGCCAGCAGCTTTTACGCCCAGGCAGCTTCTGGAAACACCATATATTTT. This codes for CASSFYAQAASGNTIYF.

The chain employs TRBV9 and TRBJ2-3; D is unresolved. The CDR3 runs 14 residues. CDR1 is SGDLS, CDR2 YYNGEE, per germline. V was trimmed by 3 bases and J by 3 bases, leaving 11 bases between them. The CDR3 DNA is TGTGCCAGCAGCGCTAGGATGCTTACAGATACGCAGTATTTT. This encodes CASSARMLTDTQYF.

The CDR3 DNA follows: TGTGCCTGGAGTGTGCCCCCAGGGGGTGAGCAGTTCTTC. Its translation is CAWSVPPGGEQFF. V gene TRBV30 combines with J gene TRBJ2-1, with 7 bases identical to TRBD1. The trim removed 0 bases at V and 9 bases at J, leaving 5 bases unmatched. This CDR3 spans 13 amino acids. Germline loops: CDR1 GTSNPN, CDR2 SVGIG (reference sequence).

The chain recombines TRBV6-4 with TRBJ2-1; D is unclear. The CDR3 has 14 residues. Trimming took off 0 bases at V and 5 bases at J, with 8 bases between the two ends. Looked up from germline, CDR1 is MRHNA and CDR2 is SNTAGT. The CDR3 is CASSDSILDNEQFF. The CDR3 region has the DNA TGTGCCAGCAGTGACTCGATACTTGACAATGAGCAGTTCTTC.

The V call is TRBV5-6, the J call TRBJ2-7; D possibly corresponds to TRBD2 (5 bases). The V gene's germline CDR1 is SGHDT and CDR2 YYEEEE. V was trimmed by 0 bases and J by 9 bases, leaving 7 bases between them. This CDR3 is built from 11 residues. The CDR3 loop is CASSLAGRQYV. DNA for the CDR3: TGTGCCAGCAGCTTGGCTGGGAGGCAGTACGTC.

Concerning this clone: Germline is not matched at one junction end, which may reflect a read error. This chain joins TRBV11-2 and TRBJ1-2; D is unresolved. The CDR3 has 10 residues. Germline V gene sequence: CDR1 SGHAT, CDR2 FQNNGV. The CDR3 DNA follows: TGTGCCAGCAGCTTATCACGAGTATTTTTC. Its protein is CASSLSRVFF. The whole variable domain, remainder taken from reference TRBV11-2 and TRBJ1-2, is EAGVAQSPRYKIIEKRQSVAFWCNPISGHATLYWYQQILGQGPKLLIQFQNNGVVDDSQLPKDRFSAERLKGVDSTLKIQPAKLEDSAVYLCASSLSRVFFGSGTRLTVV.